These T cell receptor beta chains were read from a single sample in a study of graft-versus-host responses after intestinal transplantation. The assay was immunoSEQ multiplex PCR, and TCRdb's table has in-frame clones only and misses some. In the table there are tens of thousands of clones, around 94% of which are singletons. Source: PBMCs, taken 16 days after intestinal transplant. The source of these receptors is a human patient who received an intestinal transplant, so some T cells may come from the graft donor. The CDR3 runs from the conserved cysteine through the conserved F or W. Fields, in order: V gene, D gene, clone size, J gene, CDR3 protein, CDR3 DNA. A D gene is named only where the DNA matches it firmly. Not every row has a clone size; where given, it reads once, few, many or a size class.

>TRBV7-2|TRBD2|NA|TRBJ2-7
CASSLVLAGSYEQYF
TGTGCCAGCAGCTTAGTACTAGCGGGCTCCTACGAGCAGTACTTC
>TRBV13|TRBD1|NA|TRBJ1-2
CASSSGGDGYTF
TGTGCCAGCAGCTCAGGGGGTGATGGCTACACCTTC
>TRBV6-6|NA|few|TRBJ2-1
CASSYSQGNEQFF
TGTGCCAGCAGTTACTCGCAGGGAAATGAGCAGTTCTTC
>TRBV7-9|TRBD1|NA|TRBJ2-1
CASRIQGADNEQFF
TGTGCCAGCAGGATACAGGGGGCGGACAATGAGCAGTTCTTC
>TRBV5-5|TRBD1|NA|TRBJ1-2
CASSRDGTGNYGYTF
TGTGCCAGCAGCCGCGATGGGACAGGGAACTATGGCTACACCTTC
>TRBV14|TRBD2|NA|TRBJ2-5
CASSQDQRESETQYF
TGTGCCAGCAGCCAAGATCAGCGGGAGTCAGAGACCCAGTACTTC
>TRBV27|TRBD1|NA|TRBJ1-4
CASSPHRGEKLFF
TGTGCCAGCAGTCCACACAGGGGTGAAAAACTGTTTTTT
>TRBV6-6|NA|NA|TRBJ2-1
CASSRRYAPNEQFF
TGTGCCAGCAGTCGACGGTACGCCCCGAATGAGCAGTTCTTC
>TRBV7-2|NA|NA|TRBJ2-3
CASSFKGGTSTDTQYF
TGTGCCAGCAGCTTTAAGGGGGGGACTAGCACAGATACGCAGTATTTT
>TRBV11-1|TRBD1|NA|TRBJ2-7
CASSLGQGARYEQYF
TGTGCCAGCAGCTTAGGACAGGGGGCCCGGTACGAGCAGTACTTC
>TRBV13|NA|NA|TRBJ2-7
CASSLGPGGRADYEQYF
TGTGCCAGCAGCTTAGGCCCCGGGGGGCGGGCAGACTACGAGCAGTACTTC
>TRBV4-3|NA|NA|TRBJ1-2
CASSQEKGYGYTF
TGCGCCAGCAGCCAAGAGAAGGGGTATGGCTACACCTTC
>TRBV5-1|NA|NA|TRBJ2-1
CASSFEVEDEQFF
TGCGCCAGCAGCTTCGAGGTGGAAGATGAGCAGTTCTTC
>TRBV5-6|TRBD2|NA|TRBJ2-2
CASSLERVGTSASGELFF
TGTGCCAGCAGCTTGGAGCGCGTAGGGACTAGCGCGTCCGGGGAGCTGTTTTTT
>TRBV28|NA|NA|TRBJ1-1
CASSLVKSLNTEAFF
TGTGCCAGCAGTTTAGTTAAAAGCCTGAACACTGAAGCTTTCTTT
>TRBV6-1|TRBD1|NA|TRBJ1-4
CASSEGQGGEKLFF
TGTGCCAGCAGTGAGGGACAGGGGGGTGAAAAACTGTTTTTT
>TRBV4-3|NA|once|TRBJ1-2
CASSQDAGLVFYGYTF
TGCGCCAGCAGCCAAGATGCAGGTCTCGTCTTCTATGGCTACACCTTC
>TRBV6-5|TRBD1|NA|TRBJ2-2
CASSGTANTGELFF
TGTGCCAGCAGTGGGACAGCGAACACCGGGGAGCTGTTTTTT
>TRBV5-1|NA|NA|TRBJ2-7
CASSPRGQTYEQYF
TGCGCCAGCAGCCCCCGAGGGCAGACCTACGAGCAGTACTTC
>TRBV6-5|NA|NA|TRBJ2-5
CASSFDGETQYF
TGTGCCAGCAGTTTCGATGGGGAGACCCAGTACTTC
>TRBV5-5|NA|NA|TRBJ1-5
CASSHGTGNQPQHF
TGTGCCAGCAGCCACGGAACGGGCAATCAGCCCCAGCATTTT
>TRBV14|NA|NA|TRBJ1-3
CASSQVVSPANTIYF
TGTGCCAGCAGCCAAGTTGTGAGTCCTGCAAACACCATATATTTT
>TRBV4-2|TRBD2|NA|TRBJ2-2
CASGGLAENTGELFF
TGTGCCAGCGGGGGACTAGCCGAGAACACCGGGGAGCTGTTTTTT
>TRBV7-3|NA|NA|TRBJ2-1
CASSSDSNEQFF
TGTGCCAGCAGCTCGGACTCCAATGAGCAGTTCTTC
>TRBV10-3|NA|NA|TRBJ2-5
CAINEGSQETQYF
TGTGCCATAAACGAGGGCAGCCAAGAGACCCAGTACTTC
>TRBV9|NA|NA|TRBJ2-3
CASSVKLGAGGTDTQYF
TGTGCCAGCAGCGTAAAGTTAGGGGCGGGTGGCACAGATACGCAGTATTTT
>TRBV19|NA|NA|TRBJ1-2
CASTHGLTEGYTF
TGTGCCAGTACCCACGGCTTAACTGAAGGCTACACCTTC
>TRBV4-1|NA|few|TRBJ1-4
CASSHGGKLFF
TGCGCCAGCAGCCACGGAGGAAAACTGTTTTTT
>TRBV6-4|TRBD1|NA|TRBJ1-1
CASRTTGETEAFF
TGTGCCAGCCGAACGACAGGGGAGACTGAAGCTTTCTTT
>TRBV10-3|TRBD2|NA|TRBJ2-1
CAISEKGAGGAGGPLNEQFF
TGTGCCATCAGTGAGAAGGGGGCAGGAGGGGCGGGAGGGCCGCTCAATGAGCAGTTCTTC
>TRBV19|TRBD1|NA|TRBJ2-7
CASSTPGQGHEQYF
TGTGCCAGTAGTACGCCGGGACAGGGCCACGAGCAGTACTTC
>TRBV9|NA|NA|TRBJ2-3
CASSLRGRVTDTQYF
TGTGCCAGCAGCCTACGAGGAAGGGTGACAGATACGCAGTATTTT
>TRBV7-3|NA|NA|TRBJ1-5
CASSLGGLGRNQPQHF
TGTGCCAGCAGCTTAGGTGGTTTGGGGCGAAATCAGCCCCAGCATTTT
>TRBV9|TRBD2|NA|TRBJ2-2
CASSVLAGGELFF
TGTGCCAGCAGCGTTCTAGCGGGCGGGGAGCTGTTTTTT
>TRBV5-5|TRBD1|NA|TRBJ2-2
CASSLGQVLSGELFF
TGTGCCAGCAGCTTAGGACAGGTTCTGTCCGGGGAGCTGTTTTTT